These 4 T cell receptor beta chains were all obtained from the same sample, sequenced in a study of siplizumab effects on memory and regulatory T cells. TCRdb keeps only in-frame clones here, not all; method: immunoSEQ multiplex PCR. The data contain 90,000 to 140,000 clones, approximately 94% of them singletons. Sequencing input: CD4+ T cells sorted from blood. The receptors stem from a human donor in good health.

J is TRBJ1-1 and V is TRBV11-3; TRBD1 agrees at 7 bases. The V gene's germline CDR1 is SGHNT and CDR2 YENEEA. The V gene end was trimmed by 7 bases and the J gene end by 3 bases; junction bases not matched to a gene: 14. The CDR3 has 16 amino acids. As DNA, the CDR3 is TGTGCCAGCAACCCAAGGGGCAGGGGGTCGGACACTGAAGCTTTCTTT. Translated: CASNPRGRGSDTEAFF.

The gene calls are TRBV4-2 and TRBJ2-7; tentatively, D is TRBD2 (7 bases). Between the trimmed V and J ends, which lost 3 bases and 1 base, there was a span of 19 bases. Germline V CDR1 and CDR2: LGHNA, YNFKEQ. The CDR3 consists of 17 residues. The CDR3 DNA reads TGTGCCAGCAGCCAGAGAGGGGCGGGGGCGTCTTCCTACGAGCAGTACTTC. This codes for CASSQRGAGASSYEQYF.

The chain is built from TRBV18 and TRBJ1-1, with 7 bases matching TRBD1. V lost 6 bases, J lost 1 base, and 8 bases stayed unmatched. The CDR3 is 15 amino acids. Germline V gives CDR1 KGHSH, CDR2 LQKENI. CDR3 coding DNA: TGTGCCAGCTCCCCTACGGGACAGACGAACACTGAAGCTTTCTTT. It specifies CASSPTGQTNTEAFF.

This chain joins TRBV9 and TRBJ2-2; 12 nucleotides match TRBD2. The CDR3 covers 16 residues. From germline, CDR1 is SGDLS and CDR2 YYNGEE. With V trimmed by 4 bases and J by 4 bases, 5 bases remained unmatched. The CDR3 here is CASSLTSGGSTGELFF. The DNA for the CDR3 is TGTGCCAGCAGCTTGACTAGCGGGGGATCCACCGGGGAGCTGTTTTTT.